This TCR beta chain emerged from a study of blood T cell repertoires in COVID-19. Study-wide background: The United States, Italy and Spain supplied acute and convalescent COVID-19 samples. In each case, the material was cDNA or gDNA derived from T cells, B-cell-depleted T cells, or PBMCs.

The CDR3 totals 16 residues. The germline V gene encodes CDR1 MNHEY and CDR2 SVGAGI. V lost 2 bases and J 7 bases, leaving 17 bases between the germline ends. Study processing details: Nucleated cell number was recorded as an estimate derived from reference gene primer amplification. The repertoire was sequenced with immunoSEQ multiplex PCR; TCRdb's copy has only in-frame clones and lacks some. V, J and clone size are taken as reported in that table, and D and trimming were inferred from the DNA itself. The sample consists of approximately 180,000 clones, about 80% of them appearing once. This receptor was obtained from a woman in her 70s with acute or convalescent COVID-19. The chain carries TRBV6-5 and TRBJ1-4, with a possible D match to TRBD1 (5 bases). Sequenced input: peripheral blood. The CDR3 bases are TGTGCCAGCAGTTACGACGGTCGGGGGGAGTCTGAAAAACTGTTTTTT. Protein product: CASSYDGRGESEKLFF.